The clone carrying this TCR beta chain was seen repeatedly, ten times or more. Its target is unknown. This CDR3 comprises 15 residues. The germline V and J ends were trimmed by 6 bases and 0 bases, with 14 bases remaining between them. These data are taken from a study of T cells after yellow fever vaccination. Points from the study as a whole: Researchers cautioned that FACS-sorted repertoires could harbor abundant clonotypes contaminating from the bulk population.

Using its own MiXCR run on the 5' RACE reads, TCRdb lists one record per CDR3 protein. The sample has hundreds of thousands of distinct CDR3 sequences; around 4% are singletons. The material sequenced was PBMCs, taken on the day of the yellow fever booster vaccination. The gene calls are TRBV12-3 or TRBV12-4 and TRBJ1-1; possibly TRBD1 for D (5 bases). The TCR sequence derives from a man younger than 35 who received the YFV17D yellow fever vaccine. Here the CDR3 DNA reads TGTGCCAGCAGGGCCGGGACGGTGATGAACACTGAAGCTTTCTTT. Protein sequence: CASRAGTVMNTEAFF.